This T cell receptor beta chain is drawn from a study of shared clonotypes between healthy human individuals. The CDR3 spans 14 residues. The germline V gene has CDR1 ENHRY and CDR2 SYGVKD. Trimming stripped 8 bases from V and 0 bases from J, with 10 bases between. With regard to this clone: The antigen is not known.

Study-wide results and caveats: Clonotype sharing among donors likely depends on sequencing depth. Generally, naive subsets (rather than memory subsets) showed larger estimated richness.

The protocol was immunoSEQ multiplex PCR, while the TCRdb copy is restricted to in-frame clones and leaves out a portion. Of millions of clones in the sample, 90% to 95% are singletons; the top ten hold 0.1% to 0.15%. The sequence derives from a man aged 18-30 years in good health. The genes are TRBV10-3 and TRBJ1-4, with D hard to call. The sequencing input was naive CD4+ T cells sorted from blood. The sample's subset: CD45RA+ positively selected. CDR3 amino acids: CAIQDEPTNEKLFF. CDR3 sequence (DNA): TGTGCCATCCAAGACGAGCCAACTAATGAAAAACTGTTTTTT.